Here is one T cell receptor beta chain with its context. Measured with immunoSEQ multiplex PCR; TCRdb has only the in-frame clones, and not every one. Found here are under 250,000 clones, about four fifths of them singletons; the top ten hold 8.9%. Trimming cost V 6 bases and J 5 bases, with 17 bases left between them. The CDR3 is 14 residues long. The germline V gene has CDR1 MDHEN and CDR2 SYDVKM. These data come from a study of blood T cell repertoires in COVID-19. This chain connects TRBV28 to TRBJ2-7; D might be TRBD2 (6 bases). Material: PBMCs or T cells enriched from blood (not recorded which). The sequence derives from a woman in her fifties or sixties with acute COVID-19. The CDR3: CASSDRRAVNEQYF. DNA of the CDR3: TGTGCCAGCAGCGACCGGAGGGCAGTAAACGAGCAGTACTTC. The full variable domain, with the rest looked up from reference TRBV28 and TRBJ2-7, is DVKVTQSSRYLVKRTGEKVFLECVQDMDHENMFWYRQDPGLGLRLIYFSYDVKMKEKGDIPEGYSVSREKKERFSLILESASTNQTSMYLCASSDRRAVNEQYFGPGTRLTVT.